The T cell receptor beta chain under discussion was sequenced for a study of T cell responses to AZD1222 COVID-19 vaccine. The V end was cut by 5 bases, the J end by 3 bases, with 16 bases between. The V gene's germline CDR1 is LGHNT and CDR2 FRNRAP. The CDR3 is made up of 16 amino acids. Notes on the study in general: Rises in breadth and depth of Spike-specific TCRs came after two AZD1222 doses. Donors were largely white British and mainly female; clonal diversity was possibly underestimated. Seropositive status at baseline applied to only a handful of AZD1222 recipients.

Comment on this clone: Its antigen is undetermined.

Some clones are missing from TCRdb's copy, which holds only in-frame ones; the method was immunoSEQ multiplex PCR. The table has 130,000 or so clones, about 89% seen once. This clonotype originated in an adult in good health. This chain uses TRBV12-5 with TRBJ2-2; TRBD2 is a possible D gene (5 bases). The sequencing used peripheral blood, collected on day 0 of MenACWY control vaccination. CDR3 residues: CASGRITSLHTGELFF. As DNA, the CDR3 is TGTGCTAGTGGTAGGATAACTAGTTTACACACCGGGGAGCTGTTTTTT.